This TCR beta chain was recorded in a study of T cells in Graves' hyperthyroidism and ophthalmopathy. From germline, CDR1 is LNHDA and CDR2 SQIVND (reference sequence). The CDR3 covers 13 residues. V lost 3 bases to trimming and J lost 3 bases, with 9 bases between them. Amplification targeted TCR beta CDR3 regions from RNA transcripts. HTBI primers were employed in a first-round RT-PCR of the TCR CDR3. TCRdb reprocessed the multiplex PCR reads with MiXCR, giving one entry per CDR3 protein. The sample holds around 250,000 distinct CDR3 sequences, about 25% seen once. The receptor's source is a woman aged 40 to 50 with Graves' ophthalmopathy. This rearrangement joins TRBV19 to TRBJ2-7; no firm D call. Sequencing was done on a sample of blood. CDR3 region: CASSMGPYYEQYF. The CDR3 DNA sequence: TGTGCCAGTAGTATGGGCCCCTACTACGAGCAGTACTTC.